A selection of T cell receptor beta chains follows, all from one sample in a study of blood T cell repertoires in COVID-19. The table came from immunoSEQ multiplex PCR; TCRdb's copy has only in-frame clones and leaves some out. Found here are a few hundred thousand clones, roughly 80% of them singletons; the top ten hold 5%. Sequencing was carried out using PBMCs or T cells enriched from blood (not recorded which). These receptor sequences come from a middle-aged man who had been exposed to COVID-19. CDR3s include the opening cysteine and the closing phenylalanine or tryptophan. A D gene is named only where the DNA matches it firmly. Rows may omit the clone size; those that give it use once, few, many or a size class.

V	size	D	J	CDR3	DNA
TRBV30	NA	NA	TRBJ2-2	CARGSFGTTGAGELFF	TGTGCCCGGGGGTCCTTTGGGACCACCGGGGCCGGGGAGCTGTTTTTT
TRBV7-3	NA	NA	TRBJ2-1	CASSLFGYGDYNEQFF	TGTGCCAGCAGCTTATTTGGGTACGGAGATTACAATGAGCAGTTCTTC
TRBV4-2	NA	TRBD1	TRBJ1-1	CASSHRGEFNTEAFF	TGTGCCAGCAGCCACAGGGGGGAATTCAACACTGAAGCTTTCTTT
TRBV7-3	NA	NA	TRBJ2-1	CASSLTEGSSYNEQFF	TGTGCCAGCAGCTTAACCGAGGGTAGCTCCTACAATGAGCAGTTCTTC
TRBV5-5	NA	NA	TRBJ1-2	CASSKGLDYGYTF	TGTGCCAGCAGCAAGGGACTAGACTATGGCTACACCTTC
TRBV6-5	NA	TRBD1	TRBJ1-5	CASSYSHRGAQPQHF	TGTGCCAGCAGTTACTCGCACAGGGGAGCTCAGCCCCAGCATTTT
TRBV4-1	NA	NA	TRBJ2-6	CASSQGGSSPSGANVLTF	TGCGCCAGCAGCCAAGGGGGCTCGTCCCCCTCTGGGGCCAACGTCCTGACTTTC
TRBV11-2	NA	TRBD2	TRBJ2-1	CASSSSGRAYNEQFF	TGTGCCAGCAGTTCAAGCGGGAGGGCTTACAATGAGCAGTTCTTC
TRBV30	NA	NA	TRBJ1-5	CAWSAAWNQPQHF	TGTGCCTGGAGTGCCGCGTGGAATCAGCCCCAGCATTTT
TRBV27	NA	NA	TRBJ2-1	CASLEGEGREQFF	TGTGCCAGCCTAGAGGGGGAGGGGCGAGAGCAGTTCTTC
TRBV2	NA	TRBD1	TRBJ2-7	CASRTGFDEQYF	TGTGCCAGCAGGACAGGGTTCGACGAGCAGTACTTC
TRBV10-3	NA	NA	TRBJ1-6	CAISRANSPLHF	TGTGCCATCAGTAGAGCAAATTCACCCCTCCACTTT
TRBV11-3	NA	TRBD1	TRBJ2-7	CASSLDGTGPYEQYF	TGTGCCAGCAGCTTAGATGGGACAGGCCCCTACGAGCAGTACTTC
TRBV6-5	NA	TRBD2	TRBJ2-3	CASSGTRYRTDTQYF	TGTGCCAGCAGCGGGACTAGGTACCGCACAGATACGCAGTATTTT
TRBV4-1	NA	NA	TRBJ1-1	CASSHIGGNTEAFF	TGCGCCAGCAGCCACATAGGAGGGAACACTGAAGCTTTCTTT
TRBV12-3/TRBV12-4	NA	TRBD2	TRBJ2-4	CASSLGGNIQYF	TGTGCCAGCAGTCTCGGGGGGAACATTCAGTACTTC
TRBV5-8	once	NA	TRBJ2-4	CASSLPPRDTKQYF	TGTGCCAGCAGCTTGCCGCCGAGGGACACCAAGCAGTACTTC
TRBV14	NA	TRBD1	TRBJ2-7	CASNPGTGTYEQYF	TGTGCCAGCAACCCGGGGACAGGTACCTACGAGCAGTACTTC
TRBV5-5	NA	TRBD1	TRBJ1-3	CASSWDSSSGNTIYF	TGTGCCAGCAGCTGGGACAGTAGTTCTGGAAACACCATATATTTT
TRBV19	NA	NA	TRBJ2-1	CASKPTLALGGEQFF	TGTGCCAGCAAACCAACTCTAGCGCTGGGGGGTGAGCAGTTCTTC
TRBV4-2	once	TRBD1	TRBJ1-1	CASSQEGGVTEAFF	TGTGCCAGCAGCCAAGAAGGGGGCGTTACTGAAGCTTTCTTT
TRBV30	NA	NA	TRBJ1-2	CAWSAQGPSGYGYTF	TGTGCCTGGAGTGCCCAGGGGCCTTCTGGCTATGGCTACACCTTC
TRBV19	few	TRBD1	TRBJ1-1	CASSPTGGRTEAFF	TGTGCCAGTAGTCCCACAGGGGGTAGGACTGAAGCTTTCTTT
TRBV5-5	NA	NA	TRBJ1-3	CASTSHPIGTSTIYF	TGTGCCAGCACCTCCCACCCCATAGGGACTTCAACCATATATTTT
TRBV21-1	NA	NA	TRBJ1-4	CASSNRQPLLTLF	TGTGCCAGCAGCAATAGACAGCCCTTACTAACCCTTTTT
TRBV5-4	NA	TRBD1	TRBJ1-1	CASSPQGGIEAFF	TGTGCCAGCAGCCCCCAGGGGGGAATAGAAGCTTTCTTT
TRBV11-1	NA	TRBD2	TRBJ2-1	CASSLGSSGSRFPQFF	TGTGCCAGCAGCTTAGGAAGTAGCGGGAGCCGTTTCCCTCAGTTCTTC
TRBV19	once	NA	TRBJ1-2	CASSIDRNYGYTF	TGTGCCAGTAGTATAGACAGGAACTATGGCTACACCTTC